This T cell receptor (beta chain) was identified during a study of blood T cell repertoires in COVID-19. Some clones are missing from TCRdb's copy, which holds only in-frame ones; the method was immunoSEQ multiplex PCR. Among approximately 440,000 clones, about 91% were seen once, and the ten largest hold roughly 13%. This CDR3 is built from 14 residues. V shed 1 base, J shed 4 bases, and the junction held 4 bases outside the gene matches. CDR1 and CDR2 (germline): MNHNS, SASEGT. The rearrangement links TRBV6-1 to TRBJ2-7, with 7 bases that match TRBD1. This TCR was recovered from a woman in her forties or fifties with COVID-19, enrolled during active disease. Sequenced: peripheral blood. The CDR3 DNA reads TGTGCCAGCAGTGAAGTAGGGACAGCGTACGAGCAGTACTTC. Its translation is CASSEVGTAYEQYF.